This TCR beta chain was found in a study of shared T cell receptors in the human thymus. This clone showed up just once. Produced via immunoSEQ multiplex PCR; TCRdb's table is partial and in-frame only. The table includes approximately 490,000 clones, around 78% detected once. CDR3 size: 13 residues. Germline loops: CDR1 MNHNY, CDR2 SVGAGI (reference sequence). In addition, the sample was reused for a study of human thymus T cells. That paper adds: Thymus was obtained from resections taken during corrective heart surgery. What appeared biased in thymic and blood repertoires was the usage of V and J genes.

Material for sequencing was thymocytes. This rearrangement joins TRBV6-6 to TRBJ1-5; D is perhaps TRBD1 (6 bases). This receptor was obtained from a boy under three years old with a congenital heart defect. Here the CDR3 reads CASGTGWNQPQHF. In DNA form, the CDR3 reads TGTGCGAGCGGAACAGGGTGGAATCAGCCCCAGCATTTT.